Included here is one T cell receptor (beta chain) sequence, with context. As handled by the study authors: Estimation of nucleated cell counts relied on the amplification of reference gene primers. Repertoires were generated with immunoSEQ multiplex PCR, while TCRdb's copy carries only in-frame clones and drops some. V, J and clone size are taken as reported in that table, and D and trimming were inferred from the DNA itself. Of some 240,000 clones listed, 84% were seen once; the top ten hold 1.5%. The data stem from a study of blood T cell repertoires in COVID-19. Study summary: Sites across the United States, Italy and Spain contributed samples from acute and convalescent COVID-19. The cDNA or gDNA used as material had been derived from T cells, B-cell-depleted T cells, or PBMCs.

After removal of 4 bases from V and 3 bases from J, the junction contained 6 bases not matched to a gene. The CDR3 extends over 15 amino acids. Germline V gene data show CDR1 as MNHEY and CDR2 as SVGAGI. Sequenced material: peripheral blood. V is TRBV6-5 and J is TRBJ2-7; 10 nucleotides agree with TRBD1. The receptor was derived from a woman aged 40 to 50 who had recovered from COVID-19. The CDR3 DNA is TGTGCCAGCAGTTTCCCGGGACAGGGGATCTACGAGCAGTACTTC. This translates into CASSFPGQGIYEQYF.